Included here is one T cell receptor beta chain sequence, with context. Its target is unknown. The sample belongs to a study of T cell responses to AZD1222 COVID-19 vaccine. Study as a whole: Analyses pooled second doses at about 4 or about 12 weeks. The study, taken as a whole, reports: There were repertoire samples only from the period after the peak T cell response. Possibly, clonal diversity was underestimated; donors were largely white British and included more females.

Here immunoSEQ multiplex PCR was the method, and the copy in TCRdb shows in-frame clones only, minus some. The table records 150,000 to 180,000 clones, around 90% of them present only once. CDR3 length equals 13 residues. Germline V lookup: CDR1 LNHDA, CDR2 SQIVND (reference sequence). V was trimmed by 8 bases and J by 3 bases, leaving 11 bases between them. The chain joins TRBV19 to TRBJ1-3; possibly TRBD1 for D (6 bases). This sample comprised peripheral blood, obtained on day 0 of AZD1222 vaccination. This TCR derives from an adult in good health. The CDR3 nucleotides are TGTGCCAGTCAGGGGTTCGGTGGAAACACCATATATTTT. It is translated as CASQGFGGNTIYF. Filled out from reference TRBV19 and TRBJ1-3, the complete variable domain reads DGGITQSPKYLFRKEGQNVTLSCEQNLNHDAMYWYRQDPGQGLRLIYYSQIVNDFQKGDIAEGYSVSREKKESFPLTVTSAQKNPTAFYLCASQGFGGNTIYFGEGSWLTVV.